The 19 T cell receptor beta chains given below trace back to one sample, sequenced in a study of blood T cell repertoires in COVID-19. The data were produced by immunoSEQ multiplex PCR, yet TCRdb's version contains in-frame clones alone and is incomplete. The table shows 70,000 to 85,000 clones, with around 84% occurring only once. Sample: peripheral blood. The receptors shown here come from a woman older than 75 in a cohort sampled during active or convalescent COVID-19.

This clone appeared a single time. The V and J genes are TRBV2 and TRBJ1-1; 9 nucleotides align to TRBD1. Per the germline V gene, CDR1 is SNHLY and CDR2 is FYNNEI. The CDR3 totals 17 residues. V was clipped by 0 bases and J by 10 bases; unmatched bases: 15. The CDR3 here is CASSEASGRTGVLAAFF. The DNA for the CDR3 is TGTGCCAGCAGTGAAGCGTCGGGGCGGACAGGGGTGTTGGCAGCTTTCTTT.

The V call is TRBV11-1, the J call TRBJ2-5; 7 nucleotides line up with TRBD1. The CDR3 is 14 amino acids. Germline V gives CDR1 SGHAT, CDR2 FQDESV (reference sequence). V lost 0 bases, J lost 4 bases, and 2 bases stayed unmatched. CDR3: CASSLAGGPETQYF. Written as DNA, the CDR3 is TGTGCCAGCAGCTTAGCAGGGGGCCCAGAGACCCAGTACTTC.

On this clone itself: In the same sample, other DNA sequences code for this CDR3. The V and J genes are TRBV18 and TRBJ2-1; TRBD2 matches 8 bases. The CDR3 extends over 14 amino acids. V shed 2 bases, J shed 4 bases, and the junction held 1 base outside the gene matches. Germline loops: CDR1 KGHSH, CDR2 LQKENI. CDR3 amino acids: CASSPTSGYNEQFF. The DNA of the CDR3 is TGTGCCAGCTCACCAACTAGCGGTTACAATGAGCAGTTCTTC.

This chain joins TRBV5-6 and TRBJ1-6, with D perhaps TRBD1 (5 bases). In germline, CDR1 is SGHDT, CDR2 YYEEEE. The CDR3 is 15 amino acids. The V end was cut by 5 bases, the J end by 7 bases, with 16 bases between. The CDR3 DNA reads as TGTGCCAGCAGTTCGGCGGGCGGGGCAAATTCACCCCTCCACTTT. This sequence encodes CASSSAGGANSPLHF.

The chain recombines TRBV30 with TRBJ1-6, with D possibly matching TRBD1 (6 bases). CDR3 length: 14 residues. V shed 0 bases and J shed 8 bases, with 11 bases lying between them. Germline CDR1 and CDR2: GTSNPN and SVGIG (reference sequence). This CDR3 reads CAWSVNRDYSPLHF. CDR3 sequence (DNA): TGTGCCTGGAGTGTAAACAGGGATTATTCACCCCTCCACTTT.

This CDR3 is CASSPRAREGLDEQYF. Here the CDR3 DNA reads TGTGCCAGCTCACCAAGGGCGAGGGAGGGCCTCGACGAGCAGTACTTC. The chain carries TRBV18 and TRBJ2-7; TRBD2 matches 7 bases. Germline CDR1 and CDR2: KGHSH and LQKENI. The CDR3 has 16 amino acids. V gave up 2 bases and J gave up 5 bases; unmatched junction bases: 12. Full variable domain (missing parts from reference TRBV18 and TRBJ2-7): NAGVMQNPRHLVRRRGQEARLRCSPMKGHSHVYWYRQLPEEGLKFMVYLQKENIIDESGMPKERFSAEFPKEGPSILRIQQVVRGDSAAYFCASSPRAREGLDEQYFGPGTRLTVT.

A single count supports this clone. This chain links TRBV18 with TRBJ1-5; TRBD1 agrees at 9 bases. The CDR3 has 18 amino acids. Germline trimming cut 2 bases from V and 0 bases from J; bases unmatched to any gene: 8. CDR1 KGHSH and CDR2 LQKENI come from the germline V gene. The CDR3 bases are TGTGCCAGCTCACCAGCGACAGGGGGAATGTATAGCAATCAGCCCCAGCATTTT. This codes for CASSPATGGMYSNQPQHF. Filled out from reference TRBV18 and TRBJ1-5, the complete variable domain reads NAGVMQNPRHLVRRRGQEARLRCSPMKGHSHVYWYRQLPEEGLKFMVYLQKENIIDESGMPKERFSAEFPKEGPSILRIQQVVRGDSAAYFCASSPATGGMYSNQPQHFGDGTRLSIL.

This clone came up once. The chain employs TRBV18 and TRBJ2-7; 12 nucleotides agree with TRBD1. Germline V gene data show CDR1 as KGHSH and CDR2 as LQKENI. The J segment lost 7 bases and the V segment lost 3 bases, leaving 4 bases of the junction unmatched. This CDR3 region has 14 residues. The CDR3 sequence: CASSPGQGAGEQYV. The CDR3 coding sequence is TGTGCCAGCTCACCGGGACAGGGGGCTGGAGAGCAGTACGTC.

The genes are TRBV24-1 and TRBJ2-5; D remains unclear. V shed 3 bases and J shed 4 bases, with 14 bases lying between them. Germline lookup yields CDR1 KGHDR and CDR2 SFDVKD. This CDR3 is built from 15 residues. The CDR3 nucleotides read TGTGCCACCAGTGATCGCGATAGACTTGGAGAGACCCAGTACTTC. Translated: CATSDRDRLGETQYF.

This clone showed up just once. This chain links TRBV5-1 with TRBJ2-7; 8 bases are shared with TRBD2. The CDR3 consists of 15 residues. CDR1 and CDR2 from the germline V gene are SGHRS and YFSETQ. V lost 4 bases and J lost 0; bases outside the gene matches: 6. This chain's CDR3 is CASSPGLGPSYEQYF. Here the CDR3 DNA reads TGCGCCAGCAGCCCGGGACTAGGGCCCTCCTACGAGCAGTACTTC.

The chain joins TRBV28 to TRBJ1-2; D remains unclear. The CDR3 sequence is 13 residues long. Germline V gives CDR1 MDHEN, CDR2 SYDVKM. V lost 5 bases, J lost 4 bases, and 11 bases lay in between. The CDR3 nucleotides read TGTGCCAGCAGTAGCGGCAGTGGCTATGGCTACACCTTC. It codes for CASSSGSGYGYTF.

The chain is built from TRBV10-1 and TRBJ2-1; D gene ambiguous. Germline V lookup: CDR1 WNHNN, CDR2 SYGVQD (reference sequence). This CDR3 comprises 13 residues. Trimming took off 0 bases at V and 4 bases at J, with 4 bases between the two ends. The CDR3 nucleotides read TGCGCCAGCAGTGAGTCAGAGTACAATGAGCAGTTCTTC. Translation gives CASSESEYNEQFF.

The V gene is TRBV19, the J gene TRBJ2-3, with 10 bases fitting TRBD2. The ends lost 7 bases at V and 0 bases at J; junction bases unmatched: 7. This CDR3 region has 16 residues. In germline, CDR1 is LNHDA, CDR2 SQIVND (reference sequence). The DNA for the CDR3 is TGTGCCAGTACCCCGGGACTAGCGCCAAGCACAGATACGCAGTATTTT. It codes for CASTPGLAPSTDTQYF.

This sequence joins TRBV9 and TRBJ2-7, with TRBD1 matching over 7 bases. The CDR3 loop spans 15 amino acids. The V and J ends lost 4 bases and 3 bases, in that order; junction bases with no gene match: 10. Germline CDR1 and CDR2: SGDLS and YYNGEE. CDR3 in amino acids: CASSPIWGQLYEQYV. The CDR3 DNA reads as TGTGCCAGCAGCCCCATTTGGGGACAGCTCTACGAGCAGTACGTC.

The V gene is TRBV18, the J gene TRBJ2-7; tentatively, D is TRBD2 (6 bases). This CDR3 is built from 15 residues. Germline V gene lookup returns CDR1 KGHSH and CDR2 LQKENI. The V gene lost 4 bases and the J gene lost 3 bases, with 16 bases spanning the gap. CDR3 DNA: TGTGCCAGCTCACGTCCGGGAGCCAACAGCTACGAGCAGTACTTC. It is translated as CASSRPGANSYEQYF.

Only one count was recorded for this clone. The CDR3 region has the DNA TGTGCCAGCAGCTCCCGGGACTTCGATACGCAGTATTTT. It encodes CASSSRDFDTQYF. This sequence joins TRBV7-3 and TRBJ2-3; D may be TRBD2 (6 bases). The V gene lost 4 bases and the J gene lost 6 bases, with 11 bases spanning the gap. The CDR3 is made up of 13 amino acids. The V gene's germline CDR1 is SGHTA and CDR2 FQGTGA.

The J gene is TRBJ1-2, the V gene TRBV7-2, with a weak D call TRBD1 (5 bases). V dropped 2 bases and J dropped 5 bases, with 9 bases sitting between them. Germline CDR1 SGHTA, CDR2 FQGNSA. There are 13 residues in the CDR3. This CDR3 reads CASSLSGIYGYTF. CDR3 bases: TGTGCCAGCAGCTTATCAGGGATATATGGCTACACCTTC. Supplemented by reference TRBV7-2 and TRBJ1-2, the full variable domain reads GAGVSQSPSNKVTEKGKDVELRCDPISGHTALYWYRQSLGQGLEFLIYFQGNSAPDKSGLPSDRFSAERTGGSVSTLTIQRTQQEDSAVYLCASSLSGIYGYTFGSGTRLTVV.

This sequence joins TRBV10-3 and TRBJ1-2, with no clear D. CDR1 is ENHRY and CDR2 is SYGVKD in the germline V gene. Trimming pared 3 bases from V and 4 bases from J, leaving 9 bases between. The CDR3 consists of 13 residues. This CDR3 is CAISEPGSYGYTF. The CDR3 DNA reads TGTGCCATCAGTGAACCAGGAAGCTATGGCTACACCTTC.

This chain joins TRBV29-1 and TRBJ1-2; 9 nucleotides agree with TRBD1. Per germline, CDR1 SQVTM and CDR2 ANQGSEA. The CDR3 runs to 14 residues. V lost 5 bases to trimming and J lost 3 bases; unmatched junction nucleotides: 7. Here the CDR3 DNA reads TGCAGCGTTCCCCCGGGACAGGGATACTATGGCTACACCTTC. This sequence encodes CSVPPGQGYYGYTF.